This record concerns one T cell receptor (beta chain) sequence. With 5 bases clipped from V and 0 bases from J, the junction kept 6 bases outside the gene matches. Germline V lookup: CDR1 MDHEN, CDR2 SYDVKM. The CDR3 sequence is 16 residues long. Per the authors' pipeline: Reference gene primers were amplified, and this amplification served to estimate nucleated cell counts. Here immunoSEQ multiplex PCR was the method, and the copy in TCRdb shows in-frame clones only, minus some. V, J and clone size are taken as reported in that table, and D and trimming were inferred from the DNA itself. Here the sample spans about 30,000 clones, about 82% being singletons. The sample is drawn from a study of blood T cell repertoires in COVID-19. As for the study in general: Both acute and convalescent COVID-19 samples were obtained from the United States, Italy and Spain. Nucleic acid was either cDNA or gDNA, and it came from T cells, B-cell-depleted T cells, or PBMCs.

The receptor was isolated from a man in his sixties with active COVID-19. The source material was peripheral blood. The J gene is TRBJ2-2, the V gene TRBV28; 7 positions match TRBD2. The CDR3 loop reads CASSPSGRANTGELFF. The CDR3 DNA reads TGTGCCAGCAGTCCCTCGGGGAGGGCGAACACCGGGGAGCTGTTTTTT.